The 19 T cell receptor beta chains given below trace back to one sample, sequenced in a study of vaccination effects on CD4 cells after COVID-19. Measured with immunoSEQ multiplex PCR; TCRdb has only the in-frame clones, and not every one. The data show 40,000 to 45,000 clones, more than 65% seen once. Their specific antigens are unknown. Investigators separated out CD4+ T cells once approximately 10 days of culture had passed. This individual tested PCR-positive for SARS-CoV-2 infection between March and December 2020. The cohort was immunized with two doses of either the BNT162b2 or mRNA-1273 vaccine. Here the sequenced sample was CD4+ T cells from PBMCs cultured without peptide, taken after COVID-19 vaccination. Receptors were obtained from a human donor who had a prior SARS-CoV-2 infection.

The chain recombines TRBV27 with TRBJ2-1; 12 nucleotides agree with TRBD2. Unmatched junction bases numbered 8, after V lost 2 bases and J lost 3 bases. The CDR3 is 18 amino acids. Germline V gives CDR1 MNHEY, CDR2 SMNVEV (reference sequence). In nucleotides, the CDR3 is TGTGCCAGCAGTTTAGGGCTAGCGGGGGGGCTTAACTACAATGAGCAGTTCTTC. Amino acids: CASSLGLAGGLNYNEQFF.

The gene calls are TRBV5-4 and TRBJ1-1; D might be TRBD1 (5 bases). The CDR3 spans 14 residues. The V and J ends lost 0 bases and 7 bases respectively, with 13 bases between them. In germline, CDR1 is SGHNT, CDR2 YYREEE (reference sequence). CDR3 in amino acids: CASSLEGPRGEAFF. In nucleotides, the CDR3 is TGTGCCAGCAGCTTGGAGGGGCCCCGAGGTGAAGCTTTCTTT.

This clone is a singleton in its sample. The chain uses TRBV6-5 and TRBJ2-5; 9 nucleotides align to TRBD2. Germline-derived CDR1 and CDR2 are MNHEY and SVGAGI. V lost 6 bases and J lost 3; bases outside the gene matches: 8. The CDR3 loop spans 15 amino acids. CDR3 DNA sequence: TGTGCCAGCAGGCGCAGCGGGAGGCGGGAAGAGACCCAGTACTTC. Its translation: CASRRSGRREETQYF.

V gene TRBV12-3 or TRBV12-4 combines with J gene TRBJ1-4, with a possible D match to TRBD1 (5 bases). Trimming took off 6 bases at V and 7 bases at J, with 12 bases between the two ends. The CDR3 has 13 residues. CDR3 residues: CASRSGGGEKLFF. The CDR3, as DNA: TGTGCCAGCAGGTCTGGGGGAGGTGAAAAACTGTTTTTT.

The chain uses TRBV5-1 and TRBJ2-5; the match to TRBD1 covers 9 bases. Looked up from germline, CDR1 is SGHRS and CDR2 is YFSETQ. Trimming took 2 bases from V and 5 from J; bases not matched to a gene: 7. The CDR3 contains 15 residues. The CDR3, as DNA: TGCGCCAGCAGCTTTGGGGGACAGGGTAAGGAGACCCAGTACTTC. This translates into CASSFGGQGKETQYF.

In its sample, this clone was seen a few times. The V and J genes are TRBV18 and TRBJ2-6; D call uncertain. Germline V gene sequence: CDR1 KGHSH, CDR2 LQKENI. The CDR3 is 14 amino acids. Trimming removed 6 bases at V and 0 bases at J, with 6 bases between. CDR3 sequence reads: CASSLRSGANVLTF. The CDR3 DNA is TGTGCCAGCTCCCTCCGCTCTGGGGCCAACGTCCTGACTTTC.

V usage is TRBV19 and J usage is TRBJ2-7, with TRBD1 identical over 7 bases. The CDR3 consists of 13 residues. Germline CDR1 and CDR2: LNHDA and SQIVND (reference sequence). V was pared by 8 bases and J by 6 bases, with 10 bases of the junction left unmatched. The CDR3 reads CASLDRERSEQYF. CDR3 in DNA: TGTGCCAGTCTAGACAGGGAACGATCCGAGCAGTACTTC.

The chain couples TRBV6-5 to TRBJ1-2; D remains unclear. V was shortened by 1 base and J by 6 bases, with 15 bases between the two germline ends. This CDR3 is built from 15 residues. The germline CDR1 and CDR2 sequences are MNHEY and SVGAGI. The CDR3, as DNA: TGTGCCAGCAGTTACTACCAGGAAGTGTGGGATGGCTACACCTTC. It is translated as CASSYYQEVWDGYTF.

V usage is TRBV7-9 and J usage is TRBJ1-2, with no clear D. This CDR3 region has 14 residues. V lost 3 bases, J lost 4 bases, and 12 bases lay in between. CDR1 is SEHNR, CDR2 FQNEAQ, per germline (reference sequence). As DNA, the CDR3 is TGTGCCAGCAGCTTCACAAGTGGAAGCTATGGCTACACCTTC. It translates to CASSFTSGSYGYTF.

The genes are TRBV7-6 and TRBJ2-7, with 12 bases lining up with TRBD2. V was clipped by 2 bases and J by 4 bases; unmatched bases: 15. The CDR3 runs to 19 residues. The V gene's germline CDR1 is SGHVS and CDR2 FNYEAQ. As DNA, the CDR3 is TGTGCCAGCAGCTTATACGGCCCCCCTAGCGGGGGGGCCGTATACGAGCAGTACTTC. Amino acids: CASSLYGPPSGGAVYEQYF.

This clone was seen only a few times. The V call is TRBV18, the J call TRBJ1-5; unclear D gene. Trimming shortened V by 3 bases and J by 6 bases, and 9 bases separated the two germline ends. Germline loops: CDR1 KGHSH, CDR2 LQKENI. The CDR3 runs to 13 residues. CDR3 nucleotides: TGTGCCAGCTCACCGGATGATGGTCAGCCCCAGCATTTT. It codes for CASSPDDGQPQHF.

The chain combines TRBV5-1 with TRBJ1-2; no clear D gene. Germline V gene sequence: CDR1 SGHRS, CDR2 YFSETQ. V lost 7 bases, J lost 3 bases, and 7 bases lay in between. The CDR3 runs 11 residues. CDR3 residues: CASGDYYGYTF. In DNA form, the CDR3 reads TGCGCCAGCGGTGATTACTATGGCTACACCTTC.

This chain joins TRBV2 and TRBJ1-6; D remains ambiguous. The CDR3 length is 18 residues. Trimming took 8 bases from V and 0 from J, leaving 20 bases between them. From germline, CDR1 is SNHLY and CDR2 FYNNEI. The CDR3 region is CASRGGSSSSSYNSPLHF. CDR3 nucleotides: TGTGCCAGCCGTGGTGGGAGTTCCTCAAGCTCCTATAATTCACCCCTCCACTTT.

This chain joins TRBV4-1 and TRBJ2-6; 12 bases align to TRBD1. CDR1 is MGHRA and CDR2 is YSYEKL in the germline V gene. CDR3 size: 20 residues. J was trimmed by 3 bases and V by 2 bases; bases with no gene match: 11. CDR3 in DNA: TGCGCCAGCAGCCAAACCCTGACCGGGACAGGGGGCTTTGGGGCCAACGTCCTGACTTTC. This sequence encodes CASSQTLTGTGGFGANVLTF.

This chain links TRBV29-1 with TRBJ2-1; 7 nucleotides match TRBD2. The V segment lost 4 bases and the J segment 4 bases; nucleotides outside the gene matches: 25. Germline V gene sequence: CDR1 SQVTM, CDR2 ANQGSEA. The CDR3 loop spans 20 amino acids. The CDR3 DNA reads as TGCAGCGTTGCGCCGTCGTCGGGGGGACTTAGAGGTGTCGGTTACAATGAGCAGTTCTTC. Translation gives CSVAPSSGGLRGVGYNEQFF.

This chain connects TRBV5-4 to TRBJ2-3, with TRBD2 matching 11 bases. The CDR3 length is 16 residues. Germline trimming cut 5 bases from V and 4 bases from J; bases unmatched to any gene: 9. CDR1 is SGHNT, CDR2 YYREEE, per germline (reference sequence). CDR3 region: CASRGVAGGPADTQYF. CDR3 nucleotide sequence: TGTGCCAGCAGGGGGGTAGCGGGGGGGCCAGCAGATACGCAGTATTTT.

The chain combines TRBV7-2 with TRBJ1-4, with TRBD1 identical over 10 bases. V lost 5 bases to trimming and J lost 0 bases; unmatched junction nucleotides: 6. CDR1 is SGHTA and CDR2 is FQGNSA in the germline V gene. This CDR3 is built from 17 residues. CDR3 sequence: CASSGGTGVATNEKLFF. The CDR3 nucleotides are TGTGCCAGCAGCGGCGGGACAGGGGTTGCAACTAATGAAAAACTGTTTTTT.

In DNA form, the CDR3 reads TGTGCCAGCAGCCATATTCAGAACACTGAAGCTTTCTTT. The encoded protein is CASSHIQNTEAFF. The gene calls are TRBV3-1 (or the pseudogene TRBV3-2) and TRBJ1-1, with no clear D. The CDR3 has 13 amino acids. Between the trimmed V and J ends, which lost 3 bases and 1 base, there was a span of 6 bases. Germline CDR1 and CDR2: LGHDT and YNNKEL (reference sequence).

J is TRBJ2-3 and V is TRBV5-1, with D possibly being TRBD2 (6 bases). Germline CDR1 SGHRS, CDR2 YFSETQ. The V end was cut by 1 base, the J end by 3 bases, with 21 bases between. The CDR3 length is 18 residues. CDR3 nucleotide sequence: TGCGCCAGCAGCTTGAGAGGACCAACGGCGGGGTTGACAGATACGCAGTATTTT. It codes for CASSLRGPTAGLTDTQYF. Variable domain in full (rest from reference TRBV5-1 and TRBJ2-3): KAGVTQTPRYLIKTRGQQVTLSCSPISGHRSVSWYQQTPGQGLQFLFEYFSETQRNKGNFPGRFSGRQFSNSRSEMNVSTLELGDSALYLCASSLRGPTAGLTDTQYFGPGTRLTVL.